Listed below are T cell receptor beta chains from one sample, sequenced in a study of cytomegalovirus exposure and HLA in healthy donors. The table came from immunoSEQ multiplex PCR; TCRdb's copy has only in-frame clones and leaves some out. The table shows about 190,000 clones, with roughly 80% occurring only once. Input material: PBMCs. These receptors were obtained from a woman younger than 30 in good health and CMV-seronegative. Both conserved end residues are part of each CDR3. D genes are given only for firm matches. The size of a clone is reported for some rows only, either as once, few or many, or as a class for expanded clones.

size | J | V | D | CDR3 | DNA
. | TRBJ2-1 | TRBV29-1 | . | CSVVLLDQGLYNEQFF | TGCAGCGTTGTTTTGCTTGACCAGGGGTTATACAATGAGCAGTTCTTC
few | TRBJ2-7 | TRBV27 | . | CASSSGDGSSYEQYF | TGTGCCAGCAGTTCGGGGGACGGGAGCTCCTACGAGCAGTACTTC
. | TRBJ2-7 | TRBV30 | . | CAWRGDGSYEQYF | TGTGCCTGGAGAGGGGACGGGAGCTACGAGCAGTACTTC
. | TRBJ2-5 | TRBV4-3 | TRBD1 | CASSQGGQGARIQETQYF | TGCGCCAGCAGCCAGGGCGGACAGGGGGCGAGAATTCAAGAGACCCAGTACTTC
. | TRBJ2-7 | TRBV11-1 | . | CASSFGDGGYEQYF | TGTGCCAGCAGCTTCGGAGACGGGGGCTACGAGCAGTACTTC
. | TRBJ1-4 | TRBV28 | . | CASSFAGSATNEKLFF | TGTGCCAGCAGTTTTGCCGGGTCTGCAACTAATGAAAAACTGTTTTTT
once | TRBJ2-3 | TRBV27 | . | CASRSVGSISTDTQYF | TGTGCCAGCAGGTCTGTGGGGAGCATAAGCACAGATACGCAGTATTTT
. | TRBJ1-6 | TRBV28 | TRBD1 | CASSSGTGYSPLHF | TGTGCCAGCAGTTCCGGGACAGGGTATTCACCCCTCCACTTT
. | TRBJ1-2 | TRBV7-2 | . | CASSLDRLVNGYTF | TGTGCCAGCAGCTTAGACCGGTTGGTTAATGGCTACACCTTC
. | TRBJ1-5 | TRBV19 | TRBD1 | CASTRDRESNQPQHF | TGTGCCAGTACTAGGGACAGGGAAAGCAATCAGCCCCAGCATTTT
. | TRBJ2-1 | TRBV10-1 | . | CASSEGSQRPYNEQFF | TGCGCCAGCAGTGAAGGTAGCCAACGACCCTACAATGAGCAGTTCTTC
. | TRBJ1-3 | TRBV2 | . | CASSETAGGSSSGNTIYF | TGTGCCAGCAGTGAGACGGCGGGGGGCAGCAGCTCTGGAAACACCATATATTTT
. | TRBJ2-5 | TRBV5-6 | . | CASSSNFGGPETQYF | TGTGCCAGCAGCTCGAATTTCGGGGGGCCGGAGACCCAGTACTTC
. | TRBJ2-7 | TRBV2 | TRBD1 | CASRLGTGGYEQYF | TGTGCCAGCAGACTCGGGACAGGGGGCTACGAGCAGTACTTC
. | TRBJ1-2 | TRBV5-1 | TRBD1 | CASSPTGATYGYTF | TGCGCCAGCAGCCCGACAGGGGCCACCTATGGCTACACCTTC
. | TRBJ2-7 | TRBV28 | . | CASSQINRAYEQYF | TGTGCCAGCTCCCAAATAAACAGGGCGTACGAGCAGTACTTC
. | TRBJ2-1 | TRBV7-2 | . | CASSSGVAYYNEQFF | TGTGCCAGCAGCTCGGGGGTAGCGTACTACAATGAGCAGTTCTTC
. | TRBJ2-7 | TRBV5-1 | TRBD1 | CASSEPGQSYEQYF | TGCGCCAGCAGCGAACCGGGACAGTCCTACGAGCAGTACTTC
. | TRBJ2-7 | TRBV6-5 | . | CASSYYGQPYEQYF | TGTGCCAGCAGTTACTACGGACAACCCTACGAGCAGTACTTC
. | TRBJ1-1 | TRBV6-1 | TRBD1 | CASSELQGRSHTEAFF | TGTGCCAGCAGTGAATTACAGGGGCGAAGCCACACTGAAGCTTTCTTT
few | TRBJ2-7 | TRBV6-5 | . | CASSLEGEQYF | TGTGCCAGCAGTTTGGAGGGGGAGCAGTACTTC
. | TRBJ1-5 | TRBV7-8 | . | CASSFEGNQPQHF | TGTGCCAGCAGCTTCGAGGGCAATCAGCCCCAGCATTTT
once | TRBJ2-7 | TRBV6-5 | . | CASTDTRYEQYF | TGTGCCAGCACCGATACTCGCTACGAGCAGTACTTC
. | TRBJ2-1 | TRBV5-1 | TRBD2 | CASSLESSGMGRSEQFF | TGCGCCAGCAGCTTGGAGTCTAGCGGGATGGGGCGAAGTGAGCAGTTCTTC
. | TRBJ2-3 | TRBV5-6 | TRBD2 | CASSLAGTWTDTQYF | TGTGCCAGCAGCTTAGCGGGAACGTGGACAGATACGCAGTATTTT
. | TRBJ2-7 | TRBV27 | . | CASNSAGGYEQYF | TGTGCCAGCAACTCGGCAGGGGGGTACGAGCAGTACTTC
. | TRBJ1-5 | TRBV11-2 | . | CASSPGRGLVQPQHF | TGTGCCAGCAGCCCAGGGCGGGGGCTGGTTCAGCCCCAGCATTTT
. | TRBJ1-1 | TRBV28 | TRBD1 | CASSVNLDREDTEAFF | TGTGCCAGCAGTGTTAACCTCGACAGGGAGGATACTGAAGCTTTCTTT
. | TRBJ2-1 | TRBV7-3 | . | CASSAVRERSYNEQFF | TGTGCCAGCAGCGCAGTGCGGGAACGCTCCTACAATGAGCAGTTCTTC
few | TRBJ2-3 | TRBV5-1 | . | CASSSTTNTDTQYF | TGCGCCAGCAGCTCCACAACCAACACAGATACGCAGTATTTT
once | TRBJ2-3 | TRBV7-2 | . | CASSLLGGTDTQYF | TGTGCCAGCAGCTTATTAGGGGGCACAGATACGCAGTATTTT
. | TRBJ1-1 | TRBV10-1 | TRBD1 | CASRKPGQGLAIKVEAFF | TGCGCCAGCAGAAAACCGGGACAGGGGCTGGCAATTAAGGTTGAAGCTTTCTTT
. | TRBJ2-1 | TRBV28 | . | CASSYSNRAGVMNEQFF | TGTGCCAGCAGTTACTCAAACAGGGCGGGAGTCATGAATGAGCAGTTCTTC
. | TRBJ2-7 | TRBV5-1 | TRBD1 | CASRTGNYEQYF | TGCGCCAGCAGGACAGGGAACTACGAGCAGTACTTC
. | TRBJ1-4 | TRBV5-4 | . | CASSLESGSNEKLFF | TGTGCCAGCAGCTTGGAGTCAGGGTCCAATGAAAAACTGTTTTTT
. | TRBJ2-3 | TRBV6-1 | . | CASSEDWTADTQYF | TGTGCCAGCAGTGAAGACTGGACAGCAGATACGCAGTATTTT
. | TRBJ2-7 | TRBV19 | TRBD1 | CASGQGPYEQYF | TGTGCCAGTGGACAGGGCCCCTACGAGCAGTACTTC
. | TRBJ2-3 | TRBV25-1 | . | CASSEYRDTDTQYF | TGTGCCAGCAGTGAATACAGGGACACAGATACGCAGTATTTT
. | TRBJ1-1 | TRBV5-4 | . | CASSLFQGMNTEAFF | TGTGCCAGCAGCTTGTTTCAGGGGATGAACACTGAAGCTTTCTTT
few | TRBJ2-1 | TRBV2 | TRBD2 | CASSEAWLAGMAGEQFF | TGTGCCAGCAGTGAAGCCTGGCTAGCGGGAATGGCGGGGGAGCAGTTCTTC
. | TRBJ1-1 | TRBV28 | TRBD1 | CASSLGDREAIMNTEAFF | TGTGCCAGCAGCTTAGGGGACAGAGAGGCGATCATGAACACTGAAGCTTTCTTT
. | TRBJ2-5 | TRBV28 | . | CASSLIARGETQYF | TGTGCCAGCAGTTTAATCGCCAGGGGAGAGACCCAGTACTTC
. | TRBJ1-4 | TRBV6-1 | TRBD1 | CASSGTPGQGAANEKLFF | TGTGCCAGCAGTGGAACCCCGGGACAGGGGGCAGCTAATGAAAAACTGTTTTTT
. | TRBJ2-7 | TRBV18 | TRBD1 | CASSPGRGQALHEQYF | TGTGCCAGCTCACCGGGCCGGGGACAGGCCCTCCACGAGCAGTACTTC
. | TRBJ1-4 | TRBV30 | TRBD1 | CAWSWGQNNEKLFF | TGTGCCTGGAGTTGGGGACAGAATAATGAAAAACTGTTTTTT
. | TRBJ2-2 | TRBV7-9 | . | CASSLARGTNTGELFF | TGTGCCAGCAGCTTAGCTCGCGGGACTAACACCGGGGAGCTGTTTTTT
. | TRBJ2-4 | TRBV28 | TRBD2 | CASSVAGGPENIQYF | TGTGCCAGCAGTGTAGCGGGAGGGCCCGAAAACATTCAGTACTTC
. | TRBJ2-2 | TRBV10-3 | TRBD2 | CAIRTLTSGGTGELFF | TGTGCCATCAGAACACTAACTAGCGGGGGAACCGGGGAGCTGTTTTTT
. | TRBJ1-1 | TRBV18 | TRBD1 | CASSLVTGASAEAFF | TGTGCCAGCTCACTAGTGACAGGGGCCTCCGCTGAAGCTTTCTTT
. | TRBJ2-1 | TRBV20-1 | TRBD2 | CSATGTREQFF | TGCAGTGCTACCGGGACTAGAGAGCAGTTCTTC